This paragraph reports one T cell receptor (beta chain). Its antigen is still unknown. No qualities accompany the bases; no much larger clone lies one base away. Trimming costs V 0 bases and J 7 bases, and their ends lie 16 bases apart. The germline V gene specifies SGDLS as CDR1 and YYNGEE as CDR2. The CDR3 goes from the cysteine to the phenylalanine over 15 residues. Of the read, only the CDR3 DNA is kept; its 45 bases are in frame from base 1. The sample is drawn from a study of cytomegalovirus exposure and HLA in healthy donors (dated by TCRdb to between 2016 and 2019). At the level of the whole study: An earlier analysis of several hundred of the donors reported more than 250 Gb of sequence data and around 120 million unique TCR beta sequences from around 200 million T cells. An early release covering roughly 600 HLA-typed donors comprised about 300 gigabases of sequencing data and 85 million or so unique TCR sequences. Among the roughly 400 genotyped donors, around 81% belonged to the genetic ancestry cluster associated with self-reported Caucasian donors. The study was designed to test whether signatures of past pathogen exposure could be identified by cataloging public T cell receptors. The study profiled the T cell repertoires of under 700 subjects by immunosequencing and related them to cytomegalovirus serostatus. A separate validation cohort of roughly 130 different subjects was used in addition to the roughly 700-subject first cohort. High-throughput TCR immunosequencing, statistical association of individual TCRs with disease status, and machine learning were combined to predict cytomegalovirus infection status. A later analysis re-analyzed previously published TCR beta repertoires from 666 donors and added high-resolution HLA genotyping to study TCR occurrence patterns. In the later analysis, no new phenotypic data were used to find candidate immune exposures; instead, reliance was placed on TCR beta sequences and their occurrence across donors. To decide whether each TCR beta V gene segment behaved as functional or pseudogenic, an earlier analysis of fewer than 750 of the donors relied on high-throughput TCR beta sequencing. Alongside the repertoire data, information on donor age, sex, ethnicity and CMV serostatus was compiled. In a later genetic analysis, genome-wide SNP genotypes for about three fifths of the roughly 670 donors were used, and that subset was treated as a discovery cohort. All discovery cohort repertoires had been generated using a single sequencing platform. Both class I and class II loci were covered by HLA typing, at four-digit resolution. Typing coverage differed by locus: A, B, C, DRB1 and DQB1 were typed in about 629-640 donors, DQA1 in about 510, DPA1 in 600 to 610, and DPB1 in approximately 450. About 5 DR-DQ haplotypes were handled as single units for association and clustering, since linkage in the cohort was strong. Among some 400 genotyped donors of the cohort, an average of around 250,000 unique TCR beta nucleotide sequences was sequenced per donor, of which approximately 18% were non-productive. Study-level results and caveats: In a later analysis, 15,000 to 20,000 TCR beta sequences were associated with specific HLA alleles at a false discovery rate of 0.05. While some public TCRs were present in many individuals, most TCR sequences turned up only very rarely across donors. According to a later analysis, TCR association rates differed among HLA loci, with DRB1 alleles showing the most associated TCRs and HLA-C alleles showing the fewest. Because HLA typing was missing for some donors at each locus, association tests included only the typed subset. A total of 150 to 200 TCR beta chains were listed by the study as associated with cytomegalovirus. In a later analysis, HLA-associated TCR beta chains were found to be more clonally expanded and to have lower generation probabilities than equally common non-associated chains. According to a later analysis, parvovirus B19, influenza, CMV and Epstein-Barr virus appeared linked to several top co-occurrence clusters. Because counts were too low, some 17 rarely observed V segments, including chromosome 9 orphons, were left out of the earlier analysis of about 620 of the donors. A further reported finding was that TCR beta sequences accurately predicted the HLA-A and HLA-B alleles for most subjects in the first cohort. The authors suggested that the approach could potentially be generalized to other disease states and immunological phenotypes. According to a later analysis, most CMV-associated TCR beta chains appeared to be HLA-restricted, and the HLA associations seemed to be driven largely by CMV exposure. A group of highly shared sequence variants was considered likely to be a technical artifact of the sequencing pipeline. The only immune exposure information available for the cohort was CMV serostatus. Some IMGT-functional V segments, including TRBV6-2 and TRBV6-3, could not be distinguished by the 87-base-pair reads and were therefore excluded. Linkage disequilibrium might explain the correlated functional status among segregating V segments, but an unknown experimental factor could not be excluded. In this cohort, only TCR beta chains were sequenced, and detectable features were limited by the absence of alpha or paired-chain data. In both the original and validation cohorts, the classifier was reported to diagnose cytomegalovirus status with high specificity and sensitivity. In an earlier analysis of under 600 of the donors, most TCR beta V segments were observed in productive rearrangements about 87% or about 30% of the time, broadly matching IMGT annotations. Assigning TCR associations to individual alleles was difficult when HLA alleles, especially DR and DQ, strongly co-occurred. Sequencing depth was assumed to be roughly uniform across donors in the presence/absence analyses, though that assumption may not hold. Compared with the approximately 700-donor mean, donors in an Asian-associated ancestry cluster had fewer N-insertions in productive TCRs, according to a later genetic analysis. In vitro tests confirmed that a few of the cytomegalovirus-associated TCR beta chains recognize cytomegalovirus antigens. An association between a missense DCLRE1C variant and V-gene and J-gene trimming of TCR beta chains was found in a later genetic analysis and replicated in an independent cohort.

In total, roughly 670 healthy bone marrow donors made up the cohort. At the time of sampling, all cohort members were nominally healthy, though unrecorded immune exposures were likely present. The donor tested CMV seropositive and was one of the 289 seropositive cohort members. A peripheral blood sample was provided by each donor, and peripheral blood mononuclear cells were used for TCR beta sequencing. The Qiagen DNeasy Blood Extraction Kit was used to extract genomic DNA from the blood cell samples. The library relied on the immunoSEQ multiplex PCR assay. The multiplex PCR relied on a mix of 60 forward primers for TCR Vbeta segments and 13 reverse primers for TCR Jbeta segments. A multiplex PCR assay on genomic DNA amplified the CDR3 region of rearranged TCR beta genes. The Illumina HiSeq System was used to sequence the amplified TCR beta libraries as 87-base-pair reads. Under the source paper's analysis protocol: A later analysis tallied 70 million to 100 million unique TCR beta chains across the roughly 610 repertoires, and approximately 11 million of those chains were shared by two or more donors. Raw reads were error-corrected and collapsed into unique sequences with a nearest-neighbor algorithm that merged closely related sequences to remove PCR and sequencing errors. Alignment of CDR3 sequences to IMGT reference sequences was used to assign V, D and J gene segments. Each retained sequence needed at least a six-nucleotide match to both a V gene segment and a J gene segment. Rearrangements were called productive when the CDR3 lacked stop codons and stayed in frame with V and J; all others were non-productive. CDR3 was defined according to IMGT convention as the region running from the second conserved V-encoded cysteine to the conserved J-encoded phenylalanine. The earlier analysis of about 530 of the donors excluded any sequence lacking an unambiguous match to a single V gene segment. An earlier analysis of around 600 of the donors classified V segments as functional when productive rearrangements were above 56.7% and as segregating when the standard deviation between donors was above 5%. A statistical classification framework was built for diagnosing cytomegalovirus status from the catalog of TCR beta chain sequences. In a later analysis, TCR nucleotide sequences were compared against IMGT/GENE-DB human TR gene sequences so that V and J genes could be assigned. In a later analysis, CDR3 sequences and most-parsimonious VDJ recombination scenarios were assigned using the TCRdist pipeline. In a later analysis, every TCR beta chain was defined by the combination of its CDR3 amino acid sequence and its V-gene family, and reads without a unique V-gene family were dropped. As a way to deal with suspected cross-contamination and a sequencing artifact, a later analysis dropped approximately 570 nucleotide sequences that were highly shared and had low generation probability. A later analysis calculated a clonal expansion index for each public chain from normalized within-repertoire ranks of inferred template counts. In a later analysis, generation probabilities were computed using a VDJ recombination model fitted to out-of-frame rearrangements, and the results were checked against IGoR. A later analysis scored TCR-TCR, TCR-HLA and TCR-CMV co-occurrence with hypergeometric tests, applying a repertoire-size bias correction to TCR pairs. A later analysis estimated false discovery rates by permuting HLA or CMV assignments 20 times. In a later analysis, co-occurring TCRs were grouped using DBSCAN, and TCRdist sequence similarity was added for clustering within HLA-allele-positive subsets. For co-occurrence clustering, repertoires with fewer than 30,000 or more than 120,000 public chains were excluded, along with about five repertoires with anomalous nucleotide sharing. What TCRdb holds here is the immuneACCESS table cut down to in-frame rearrangements. Part of the clones is not present; checked against another copy, under half of the missing clones reflect an unresolved V gene, and the others are unexplained. D and trimming come from the DNA, and the V and J calls and clone size come from that table. The sample records 82,000 or so clones, 10% of which are singletons. In total, the top ten clones hold around 24% of the sample.

Material: PBMCs. The receptor was derived from a man aged 55 to 69 in good health and CMV-seropositive. The rearranged segments are TRBV9 and TRBJ1-2; TRBD1 might be the D gene, on 6 matching bases. The DNA sequence is given as TGTGCCAGCAGCGTAGAATCAGGGGCTAGCGGTGGCTACACCTTC. Translation gives CASSVESGASGGYTF.